These 29 T cell receptor beta chains originate from one sample sequenced in a study of T cell clonality in common variable immunodeficiency. The method was immunoSEQ multiplex PCR; TCRdb's version includes in-frame clones alone and lacks a portion of them. This sample has around 45,000 clones, each found more than once. Sequencing used peripheral blood mononuclear cells. These receptors were obtained from a person aged 18 to 70 in good health.

Ten or more counts support this clone. The CDR3 end is not reached by the read, which stops 3 residues before it; the germline J gene fills it in. V is TRBV5-1 and J is TRBJ1-4, with TRBD1 matching 7 bases. The junction had 1 base not matched to a gene; V was cut back by 0 bases and J by 8 bases. CDR1 is SGHRS, CDR2 YFSETQ, per germline. The CDR3 runs to 13 residues. The sequenced CDR3 bases are TGCGCCAGCAGCTTGGAACAGGGGGAAAAA. Translating gives CASSLEQGEK. The whole CDR3 reads CASSLEQGEKLFF.

This clone was observed at least ten times. The missing CDR3 end, 3 residues past where the read stops, is filled in from the germline J gene. This rearrangement joins TRBV29-1 to TRBJ2-5, with TRBD1 matching 10 bases. Trimming took 7 bases from V and 3 from J; bases not matched to a gene: 8. There are 14 residues in the CDR3. Germline V gene lookup returns CDR1 SQVTM and CDR2 ANQGSEA. The CDR3 protein is CSAQQGTGEETQYF. The covered CDR3 bases are TGCAGCGCCCAACAGGGGACAGGGGAAGAGACC.

This clone was picked up many times. Read sequence stops 3 residues before the CDR3 end, and the germline J gene provides the missing end. This chain links TRBV2 with TRBJ1-1; unclear D gene. This CDR3 has 14 residues. Trimming pared 7 bases from V and 0 bases from J, leaving 12 bases between. Germline CDR1 is SNHLY and CDR2 is FYNNEI. The CDR3 DNA, read in part, is TGTGCCAGCAAACAGAGACCGTTGAACACTGAA. Protein sequence: CASKQRPLNTE. The whole CDR3 sequence reads CASKQRPLNTEAFF.

This clone was counted ten times or more. The read ends 3 residues shy of where the CDR3 ends; the end is completed using the germline J gene. The V and J genes are TRBV18 and TRBJ2-4; 9 nucleotides agree with TRBD1. This CDR3 contains 18 residues. Trimming at V came to 0 bases and at J to 6 bases, leaving 12 bases not matched to a gene. Germline assignment: CDR1 KGHSH and CDR2 LQKENI. The covered CDR3 bases are TGTGCCAGCTCACCACCGTTTACGGACAGGGGAAATGTAAACATT. As protein: CASSPPFTDRGNVNI. The entire CDR3 sequence reads CASSPPFTDRGNVNIQYF.

This clone was counted ten times or more. Read coverage stops 3 residues before the CDR3 terminus; the germline J gene supplies the remainder. V and J are TRBV6-2 or TRBV6-3 and TRBJ1-1; D perhaps matches TRBD1 (5 bases). The CDR3 is 14 residues long. Germline V gene sequence: CDR1 MNHEY, CDR2 SVGEGT. V gave up 6 bases and J gave up 6 bases, with 17 bases separating them. CDR3 DNA (partial): TGTGCCAGCAGCATTCGACCCAGGGAAGCTGAA. Translating it yields CASSIRPREAE. The full CDR3 sequence reads CASSIRPREAEAFF.

This clone came up many times. The read terminates 3 residues before the CDR3 end, so the remaining end is supplied by the germline J gene. The genes are TRBV2 and TRBJ2-2, with 7 bases fitting TRBD2. Per the germline V gene, CDR1 is SNHLY and CDR2 is FYNNEI. V trimming: 6 bases; J trimming: 7 bases; junction bases outside the gene matches: 5. This CDR3 is built from 13 residues. The DNA read from the CDR3 is TGTGCCAGCAGCACTAGCGAAGACGGGGAG. It translates to CASSTSEDGE. The whole CDR3 sequence is CASSTSEDGELFF.

This clone was seen at least ten times. The read finishes 3 residues shy of the CDR3 end, and the germline J gene is used to complete it. The chain joins TRBV5-5 to TRBJ2-1, with 7 bases identical to TRBD2. V shed 1 base and J 9 bases; nucleotides not matched to a gene: 10. The CDR3 totals 15 residues. Germline V gene lookup returns CDR1 SGHKS and CDR2 YYEKEE (reference sequence). The CDR3 DNA, read in part, is TGTGCCAGCAGCTTGAGTCTAGCCGGGACTACTGAG. It yields the protein CASSLSLAGTTE. The complete CDR3 sequence is CASSLSLAGTTEQFF.

This clone came up many times. The sequenced fragment ends 3 residues before the CDR3 boundary, so the rest is inferred from the germline J gene. The chain is built from TRBV20-1 and TRBJ2-1; D may be TRBD2 (7 bases). The germline CDR1 and CDR2 sequences are DFQATT and SNEGSKA (reference sequence). The CDR3 is 16 residues long. The V end lost 6 bases, the J end lost 2 bases, and 20 bases lay between the germline ends. The sequenced CDR3 bases are TGCAGTGCGCTCAGCCTAGGGGGAGGGACCTACAATGAG. This encodes CSALSLGGGTYNE. In full, the CDR3 is CSALSLGGGTYNEQFF.

This clone appeared many times. The read ends 3 residues shy of where the CDR3 ends; the end is completed using the germline J gene. V usage is TRBV18 and J usage is TRBJ1-1; tentatively, D is TRBD1 (6 bases). V lost 6 bases and J 3 bases, leaving 17 bases between the germline ends. Germline loops: CDR1 KGHSH, CDR2 LQKENI. This CDR3 contains 15 residues. The DNA read from the CDR3 is TGTGCCAGCTCGCCCCTACAGGGCCGTTACACTGAA. This encodes CASSPLQGRYTE. The entire CDR3 reads CASSPLQGRYTEAFF.

This clone came up many times. The read ends 3 residues shy of where the CDR3 ends; the end is completed using the germline J gene. The chain couples TRBV20-1 to TRBJ2-3, with D maybe TRBD1 (6 bases). This CDR3 contains 15 residues. The V and J ends lost 6 bases and 6 bases respectively, with 22 bases between them. Germline lookup yields CDR1 DFQATT and CDR2 SNEGSKA (reference sequence). CDR3 bases read: TGCAGTGCCGCCCACCTAGGGGGAGTCCCGGATACG. It translates to CSAAHLGGVPDT. The whole CDR3 sequence reads CSAAHLGGVPDTQYF.

This clone was seen many times. The DNA ends 3 residues before the CDR3 does, and the rest of the CDR3 is filled in from the germline J gene. The chain employs TRBV20-1 and TRBJ2-5; D might be TRBD1 (6 bases). V was cut by 6 bases and J by 3 bases, with 14 bases left in between. Germline V gene lookup returns CDR1 DFQATT and CDR2 SNEGSKA (reference sequence). The CDR3 totals 13 residues. The CDR3 loop reads CSATGQGKETQYF. The sequenced CDR3 bases are TGCAGTGCGACTGGGCAGGGGAAAGAGACC.

This clone appeared many times. The read terminates 3 residues before the CDR3 end, so the remaining end is supplied by the germline J gene. This chain uses TRBV29-1 with TRBJ1-4, with a weak D call TRBD1 (6 bases). The CDR3 runs 16 residues. Per germline, CDR1 SQVTM and CDR2 ANQGSEA. Trimming took off 8 bases at V and 0 bases at J, with 19 bases between the two ends. The CDR3 is CSPEDSPDATNEKLFF. The sequenced part of the CDR3 DNA is TGCAGCCCTGAGGACAGCCCTGACGCAACTAATGAAAAA. Full variable domain (missing parts from reference TRBV29-1 and TRBJ1-4): SAVISQKPSRDICQRGTSLTIQCQVDSQVTMMFWYRQQPGQSLTLIATANQGSEATYESGFVIDKFPISRPNLTFSTLTVSNMSPEDSSIYLCSPEDSPDATNEKLFFGSGTQLSVL.

This clone has ten or more counts. The CDR3 spells CATSRGLTTGLNTEAFF. The part of the CDR3 DNA that was read is TGTGCCACCAGCAGAGGTCTTACCACAGGACTGAACACTGAA. The chain couples TRBV15 to TRBJ1-1, with D perhaps matching TRBD1 (5 bases). Read coverage stops 3 residues before the CDR3 terminus; the germline J gene supplies the remainder. CDR1 is LNHNV, CDR2 YYDKDF, per germline (reference sequence). CDR3 length equals 17 residues. Trimming stripped 1 base from V and 0 bases from J, with 15 bases between.

This clone was seen repeatedly, ten times or more. The DNA read from the CDR3 is TGTGCCAGCAGTCGGGACACCGGCCAAGATACG. It encodes CASSRDTGQDT. The entire CDR3 reads CASSRDTGQDTQYF. The chain is built from TRBV12-3 or TRBV12-4 and TRBJ2-3; D may be TRBD1 (6 bases). The read terminates 3 residues ahead of where the CDR3 ends, so the germline J gene completes it. V lost 5 bases, J lost 5 bases, and 14 bases lay in between. There are 14 residues in the CDR3.

This clone was observed many times. CDR3 residues: CASEASGANTGELFF. The CDR3 bases that were read are TGTGCCTCGGAAGCTAGCGGCGCGAACACCGGGGAG. V gene TRBV19 combines with J gene TRBJ2-2; 7 bases line up with TRBD2. Sequencing ends 3 residues short of the CDR3 end; the germline J gene provides the rest. The V gene's germline CDR1 is LNHDA and CDR2 SQIVND (reference sequence). The trim removed 11 bases at V and 0 bases at J, leaving 9 bases unmatched. The CDR3 sequence is 15 residues long.

Ten or more counts support this clone. The read terminates 3 residues before the CDR3 end, so the remaining end is supplied by the germline J gene. The V and J genes are TRBV28 and TRBJ1-5, with D possibly TRBD1 on 6 matching bases. The V gene lost 3 bases and the J gene lost 0 bases, with 9 bases spanning the gap. Germline CDR1 MDHEN, CDR2 SYDVKM. The length of the CDR3 is 15 residues. The CDR3 protein is CASSLTGGSNQPQHF. CDR3 DNA, as far as it was read: TGTGCCAGCAGTTTGACAGGCGGTAGCAATCAGCCC.

This clone was detected ten times or more. The CDR3 goes on 3 residues after the read ends, and that part is filled in from the germline J gene. The chain is built from TRBV19 and TRBJ1-2; D possibly corresponds to TRBD1 (5 bases). The V end was cut by 9 bases, the J end by 6 bases, with 20 bases between. The CDR3 extends over 14 amino acids. The germline V gene has CDR1 LNHDA and CDR2 SQIVND (reference sequence). The CDR3 loop is CASVHRGSIHGYTF. Incomplete CDR3 DNA: TGTGCCAGCGTTCATCGGGGGAGTATTCATGGC.

This clone occurred many times. The read ends 3 residues before the CDR3 terminus; that terminus is restored from the germline J gene. The chain couples TRBV7-3 to TRBJ1-1, with D possibly matching TRBD1 (5 bases). Germline V gene data show CDR1 as SGHTA and CDR2 as FQGTGA. This CDR3 is built from 13 residues. The ends were cut back, 5 bases at V and 2 bases at J, with 9 bases in the middle. The chain's CDR3 is CASSPDSNTEAFF. Incomplete CDR3 DNA: TGTGCCAGCAGCCCCGACAGCAACACTGAA.

This clone was counted at least ten times. The CDR3 end lies 3 residues beyond the end of the read and is filled in from the germline J gene. The chain uses TRBV5-1 and TRBJ1-1; tentative D call: TRBD1 (6 bases). V was shortened by 1 base and J by 1 base, with 26 bases between the two germline ends. CDR1 and CDR2 (germline): SGHRS, YFSETQ. This CDR3 region has 20 residues. The covered CDR3 bases are TGCGCCAGCAGCTTGACGGCAGGGGCCCCAAGTCCCTCATCGAACACTGAA. Translating it yields CASSLTAGAPSPSSNTE. The whole CDR3 sequence reads CASSLTAGAPSPSSNTEAFF.

This clone came up many times. The CDR3 loop reads CASSPRLAAPGETQYF. The DNA read from the CDR3 is TGCGCCAGCAGCCCTAGACTAGCGGCCCCCGGAGAGACC. The gene calls are TRBV5-1 and TRBJ2-5, with 9 bases lining up with TRBD2. The read finishes 3 residues shy of the CDR3 end, and the germline J gene is used to complete it. There are 16 residues in the CDR3. J gave up 4 bases and V 4 bases, and 11 bases lay outside the gene matches. Germline values: CDR1 SGHRS, CDR2 YFSETQ.

This clone was seen ten or more times. The CDR3 end falls 3 residues outside the read, so it is completed with the germline J gene. The V gene is TRBV20-1, the J gene TRBJ2-1; D is ambiguous. CDR3 length: 13 amino acids. Germline values: CDR1 DFQATT, CDR2 SNEGSKA (reference sequence). The germline V and J ends were trimmed by 0 bases and 6 bases, with 9 bases remaining between them. CDR3 loop: CSARDPLLNEQFF. The sequenced CDR3 bases are TGCAGTGCTAGAGATCCCCTACTCAATGAG.

This clone was picked up many times. The missing CDR3 end, 3 residues past where the read stops, is filled in from the germline J gene. V and J are TRBV19 and TRBJ2-3; 9 bases align to TRBD2. CDR1 and CDR2 (germline): LNHDA, SQIVND (reference sequence). There are 16 residues in the CDR3. J lost 0 bases, V lost 6 bases, and 7 bases had no gene match. Incomplete CDR3 DNA: TGTGCCAGTAGACTATCTAGCGGGGAGAGCACAGATACG. Amino acid sequence: CASRLSSGESTDT. The CDR3 reads in full as CASRLSSGESTDTQYF.

In its sample, this clone was seen many times. The read comes to an end 3 residues before the CDR3 does, leaving the germline J gene to fill in the end. The chain recombines TRBV29-1 with TRBJ2-1; 9 positions agree with TRBD1. Losses at the gene ends were 2 bases for V and 7 bases for J; bases not matched to a gene: 6. This CDR3 is built from 14 residues. Germline loops: CDR1 SQVTM, CDR2 ANQGSEA. CDR3 bases read: TGCAGCGTTGAACCCGGGACAGGGTGGAATGAG. Protein sequence: CSVEPGTGWNE. The whole CDR3 is CSVEPGTGWNEQFF.

This clone has ten or more counts. The CDR3 is cut off 3 residues early in the read; its end comes from the germline J gene. The chain carries TRBV6-4 and TRBJ2-3; the match to TRBD2 covers 9 bases. Germline-derived CDR1 and CDR2 are MRHNA and SNTAGT. The V gene end was trimmed by 2 bases and the J gene end by 3 bases; junction bases not matched to a gene: 0. The CDR3 contains 14 residues. The CDR3 spells CASSDSGRTDTQYF. The CDR3 DNA, read in part, is TGTGCCAGCAGTGACAGCGGGAGGACAGATACG.

This clone was observed many times. Read data end 3 residues before the CDR3 end; the end is taken from the germline J gene. J is TRBJ2-1 and V is TRBV4-2, with 7 bases aligning to TRBD2. CDR1 is LGHNA, CDR2 YNFKEQ, per germline. The CDR3 is 19 residues long. Unmatched junction bases numbered 14, after V lost 0 bases and J lost 3 bases. The covered CDR3 bases are TGTGCCAGCAGCCAAGATCGGACCCTGGGGGGGGAGGGCTACAATGAG. This encodes CASSQDRTLGGEGYNE. The full CDR3 protein is CASSQDRTLGGEGYNEQFF.

This clone has a count of ten or more. The read ends 3 residues shy of where the CDR3 ends; the end is completed using the germline J gene. The chain combines TRBV13 with TRBJ2-1; D gene ambiguous. CDR1 PRHDT and CDR2 FYEKMQ come from the germline V gene (reference sequence). V was trimmed by 6 bases and J by 4 bases, leaving 7 bases between them. CDR3 length: 12 amino acids. The DNA read from the CDR3 is TGTGCCAGCAGTTTTCAGTACAATGAG. Residues: CASSFQYNE. The complete CDR3 reads CASSFQYNEQFF.

This clone has at least ten counts. From the germline J gene comes the end of the CDR3, since the read stops 3 residues before it. This rearrangement joins TRBV7-8 to TRBJ1-1, with D perhaps matching TRBD1 (6 bases). The CDR3 contains 13 residues. In germline, CDR1 is SGHVS, CDR2 FQNEAQ. The sequenced part of the CDR3 DNA is TGTGCCAGCAACTTCGGGCAGGGGCGCCAA. It specifies CASNFGQGRQ. The full CDR3 is CASNFGQGRQAFF.

This clone was counted at least ten times. With the read ending 3 residues before the CDR3 end, the germline J gene is used to fill in that end. This chain connects TRBV5-1 to TRBJ2-6; D call uncertain. CDR3 length: 17 amino acids. V was cut by 1 base and J by 3 bases, with 14 bases left in between. Germline V lookup: CDR1 SGHRS, CDR2 YFSETQ. This CDR3 is CASSLMFSVHGANVLTF. Partial CDR3 DNA: TGCGCCAGCAGCTTGATGTTCTCGGTTCATGGGGCCAACGTC.

In its sample, this clone was seen many times. The CDR3 goes on 3 residues after the read ends, and that part is filled in from the germline J gene. The V gene is TRBV2, the J gene TRBJ1-4; perhaps TRBD1 as D (5 bases). The CDR3 loop spans 14 amino acids. V lost 3 bases, J lost 4 bases, and 9 bases lay in between. CDR1 is SNHLY and CDR2 is FYNNEI in the germline V gene. The CDR3 DNA, read in part, is TGTGCCAGCAGTGATGGCAGGGTTAATGAAAAA. It encodes CASSDGRVNEK. The full CDR3 sequence reads CASSDGRVNEKLFF.